The 24 T cell receptor beta chains in this list originate from one sample, sequenced in a study of cytomegalovirus exposure and HLA in healthy donors. With 60 Vbeta and 13 Jbeta primers, the PCR was carried out. The method was immunoSEQ multiplex PCR; TCRdb's version includes in-frame clones alone and lacks a portion of them. The table includes 160,000 or so clones, 86% detected once. Sequencing was carried out using PBMCs. The source of these receptors is a woman under 30 in good health and CMV-seronegative.

The chain is built from TRBV5-1 and TRBJ2-1, with D uncertain. The CDR3 consists of 11 residues. CDR1 is SGHRS and CDR2 is YFSETQ in the germline V gene. Trimming removed 0 bases from V and 8 bases from J, with 3 bases in between. The CDR3 region has the DNA TGCGCCAGCAGCTTGGTCGATGAGCAGTTCTTC. Translated: CASSLVDEQFF. The full variable domain, with the rest looked up from reference TRBV5-1 and TRBJ2-1, is KAGVTQTPRYLIKTRGQQVTLSCSPISGHRSVSWYQQTPGQGLQFLFEYFSETQRNKGNFPGRFSGRQFSNSRSEMNVSTLELGDSALYLCASSLVDEQFFGPGTRLTVL.

This sequence joins TRBV7-9 and TRBJ2-2; D perhaps matches TRBD2 (6 bases). Trimming shortened V by 4 bases and J by 5 bases, and 17 bases separated the two germline ends. Germline CDR1 reads SEHNR; CDR2 reads FQNEAQ (reference sequence). The CDR3 has 16 amino acids. As DNA, the CDR3 is TGTGCCAGCAGCTCCCCAAGGGGAGGTTTGACCGGGGAGCTGTTTTTT. Its translation is CASSSPRGGLTGELFF.

The chain employs TRBV9 and TRBJ2-3, with 7 bases fitting TRBD2. Trimming cost V 3 bases and J 3 bases; bases outside gene matches: 4. The germline gives CDR1 SGDLS, CDR2 YYNGEE. This CDR3 spans 14 amino acids. This chain's CDR3 is CASSAAGVTDTQYF. As DNA, the CDR3 is TGTGCCAGCAGCGCGGCGGGAGTAACAGATACGCAGTATTTT.

The table lists this clone with a few counts. J is TRBJ1-5 and V is TRBV6-6; TRBD1 might be the D (5 bases). The germline V gene has CDR1 MNHNY and CDR2 SVGAGI (reference sequence). Trimming removed 6 bases at V and 5 bases at J, with 8 bases between. The CDR3 runs to 12 residues. This chain's CDR3 is CASRRGDQPQHF. The CDR3 coding sequence is TGTGCCAGCAGACGGGGGGATCAGCCCCAGCATTTT.

The chain carries TRBV30 and TRBJ1-4; 11 positions agree with TRBD1. Unmatched junction bases numbered 10, after V lost 2 bases and J lost 8 bases. CDR1 and CDR2 from the germline V gene are GTSNPN and SVGIG (reference sequence). CDR3 length equals 16 residues. The CDR3 loop reads CAWSSTSGTGGEKLFF. The DNA for the CDR3 is TGTGCCTGGAGTTCCACCTCCGGGACAGGGGGAGAAAAACTGTTTTTT.

The chain recombines TRBV7-3 with TRBJ1-1, with 8 nucleotides matching TRBD1. CDR1 SGHTA and CDR2 FQGTGA come from the germline V gene. There are 16 residues in the CDR3. The V segment lost 5 bases and the J segment 2 bases; nucleotides outside the gene matches: 10. The CDR3 loop is CASSPDREVQNTEAFF. DNA for the CDR3: TGTGCCAGCAGCCCGGACAGGGAGGTACAAAACACTGAAGCTTTCTTT.

This sequence joins TRBV6-5 and TRBJ2-2; TRBD1 might be the D (5 bases). Trimming took off 2 bases at V and 0 bases at J, with 10 bases between the two ends. The CDR3 consists of 16 residues. Germline V gene data show CDR1 as MNHEY and CDR2 as SVGAGI. The CDR3 nucleotides are TGTGCCAGCAGTTACCAGGGTCACGCGAACACCGGGGAGCTGTTTTTT. It codes for CASSYQGHANTGELFF.

The gene calls are TRBV10-1 and TRBJ1-5; D unresolved. The CDR3 has 13 amino acids. Looked up from germline, CDR1 is WNHNN and CDR2 is SYGVQD (reference sequence). The V gene lost 7 bases and the J gene lost 4 bases, with 11 bases spanning the gap. The CDR3 DNA is TGCGCCAGCACTGGTAGAGGTAATCAGCCCCAGCATTTT. This sequence encodes CASTGRGNQPQHF.

The CDR3 nucleotides are TGTGCCAGTAGTATAGGGGGTCCCCTAGCGGGAGTTTACAATGAGCAGTTCTTC. It is translated as CASSIGGPLAGVYNEQFF. The rearrangement uses TRBV19 and TRBJ2-1, with 10 bases fitting TRBD2. Germline lookup yields CDR1 LNHDA and CDR2 SQIVND (reference sequence). This CDR3 spans 18 amino acids. J lost 4 bases, V lost 1 base, and 10 bases had no gene match.

This chain joins TRBV9 and TRBJ2-7, with a possible D match to TRBD2 (6 bases). Germline loops: CDR1 SGDLS, CDR2 YYNGEE. The CDR3 totals 14 residues. Trimming took 2 bases from V and 6 from J, leaving 15 bases between them. CDR3 loop: CASSVAWSGGEQYF. Written as DNA, the CDR3 is TGTGCCAGCAGCGTTGCTTGGTCCGGGGGCGAGCAGTACTTC.

J is TRBJ1-1 and V is TRBV2, with no clear D. CDR3 size: 12 residues. V lost 5 bases to trimming and J lost 3 bases, with 7 bases between them. Germline lookup yields CDR1 SNHLY and CDR2 FYNNEI. CDR3 DNA sequence: TGTGCCAGCAGTTACACAGACACTGAAGCTTTCTTT. Its translation: CASSYTDTEAFF.

The gene calls are TRBV27 and TRBJ1-3, with D tentatively TRBD1 (6 bases). V was shortened by 7 bases and J by 0 bases, with 10 bases between the two germline ends. Germline CDR1 MNHEY, CDR2 SMNVEV (reference sequence). The CDR3 sequence is 14 residues long. DNA of the CDR3: TGTGCCAGCAAGAGGGGGGGCTCTGGAAACACCATATATTTT. Translating it yields CASKRGGSGNTIYF.

The V and J genes are TRBV6-1 and TRBJ2-7; weak D call: TRBD1 (6 bases). This CDR3 region has 16 residues. Germline lookup yields CDR1 MNHNS and CDR2 SASEGT. V was cut by 1 base and J by 1 base, with 14 bases left in between. The CDR3 DNA is TGTGCCAGCAGTGAAGTGTTTGGGGGCCTGTCCTACGAGCAGTACTTC. This gives the protein CASSEVFGGLSYEQYF.

The rearrangement uses TRBV30 and TRBJ1-1, with 9 bases that match TRBD1. Germline V gene sequence: CDR1 GTSNPN, CDR2 SVGIG (reference sequence). CDR3 length: 14 amino acids. V lost 3 bases, J lost 10 bases, and 12 bases stayed unmatched. This chain's CDR3 is CAWRLPGQGLLAFF. CDR3 DNA sequence: TGTGCCTGGAGGTTGCCGGGACAGGGCCTGTTAGCTTTCTTT.

The chain couples TRBV30 to TRBJ1-6; the D is unclear. Germline V gives CDR1 GTSNPN, CDR2 SVGIG (reference sequence). V was shortened by 1 base and J by 14 bases, with 15 bases between the two germline ends. The CDR3 consists of 13 residues. CDR3 coding DNA: TGTGCCTGGAGTGGGTCGGGTTTTCGAGCCCTCCACTTT. Its translation: CAWSGSGFRALHF. The variable domain in full, completed from reference TRBV30 and TRBJ1-6, reads SQTIHQWPATLVQPVGSPLSLECTVEGTSNPNLYWYRQAAGRGLQLLFYSVGIGQISSEVPQNLSASRPQDRQFILSSKKLLLSDSGFYLCAWSGSGFRALHFGNGTRLTVT.

This chain links TRBV4-2 with TRBJ1-4; TRBD1 might be the D (5 bases). The CDR3 sequence is 15 residues long. Germline CDR1 LGHNA, CDR2 YNFKEQ. The V gene lost 0 bases and the J gene lost 4 bases, with 9 bases spanning the gap. The CDR3 is CASSQERGGNEKLFF. Written as DNA, the CDR3 is TGTGCCAGCAGCCAAGAGAGGGGAGGTAATGAAAAACTGTTTTTT.

A few counts support this clone. V gene TRBV2 combines with J gene TRBJ1-4; TRBD1 might be the D (6 bases). Germline CDR1 is SNHLY and CDR2 is FYNNEI. V lost 6 bases to trimming and J lost 5 bases, with 16 bases between them. The length of the CDR3 is 15 residues. The CDR3 protein is CASSTQGPSNEKLFF. The CDR3, as DNA: TGTGCCAGCAGCACTCAGGGGCCCTCGAATGAAAAACTGTTTTTT.

The J gene is TRBJ1-2, the V gene TRBV5-7; D is uncertain. TRBV5-7 is an ORF, and what it does is uncertain. The CDR3 runs 17 residues. Deletions cut 2 bases from V and 4 bases from J, with 21 bases between. CDR3 DNA sequence: TGTGCCAGCAGCTTCTGGAGGGTACCACCACCTTCCTATGGCTACACCTTC. This sequence encodes CASSFWRVPPPSYGYTF.

As regards this clone: A junction end diverges from the germline sequence, so it may reflect a read error. The gene calls are TRBV18 and TRBJ1-4; D unclear. The CDR3 contains 13 residues. Germline CDR1 reads KGHSH; CDR2 reads LQKENI. This chain's CDR3 is CASSPQTNEKLFF. The CDR3 DNA reads as TGTGCCAGCTCCCCACAAACAAATGAAAAACTGTTTTTT.

V and J are TRBV19 and TRBJ1-1; TRBD1 agrees at 7 bases. Germline V CDR1 and CDR2: LNHDA, SQIVND (reference sequence). The CDR3 consists of 15 residues. V gave up 5 bases and J gave up 3 bases; unmatched junction bases: 9. The CDR3 reads CASSPMDRRDTEAFF. Here the CDR3 DNA reads TGTGCCAGTAGTCCGATGGACAGGCGCGACACTGAAGCTTTCTTT.

The V call is TRBV30, the J call TRBJ2-3; 7 nucleotides line up with TRBD2. Trimming removed 8 bases from V and 6 bases from J; junction bases left unmatched: 14. Germline-derived CDR1 and CDR2 are GTSNPN and SVGIG (reference sequence). The CDR3 sequence is 14 residues long. The CDR3 sequence is CAQRGVRESDTQYF. Here the CDR3 DNA reads TGTGCCCAACGGGGGGTCCGAGAGTCGGATACGCAGTATTTT.

The chain has TRBV7-9 and TRBJ2-1; 8 nucleotides align to TRBD2. Losses at the gene ends were 5 bases for V and 5 bases for J; bases not matched to a gene: 8. This CDR3 spans 15 amino acids. From germline, CDR1 is SEHNR and CDR2 FQNEAQ (reference sequence). CDR3 bases: TGTGCCAGCAGCCAACTAGCGGCGTATGACAATGAGCAGTTCTTC. Translation gives CASSQLAAYDNEQFF.

This sequence joins TRBV29-1 and TRBJ1-4, with a weak D call TRBD1 (5 bases). The V end was cut by 3 bases, the J end by 1 base, with 6 bases between. The CDR3 is 13 amino acids. Germline lookup yields CDR1 SQVTM and CDR2 ANQGSEA. CDR3 nucleotide sequence: TGCAGCGTTGACACAGGAACTAATGAAAAACTGTTTTTT. This sequence encodes CSVDTGTNEKLFF.

V is TRBV7-2 and J is TRBJ2-7; D gene unclear. Germline V gene lookup returns CDR1 SGHTA and CDR2 FQGNSA. The V and J ends lost 5 bases and 2 bases respectively, with 16 bases between them. CDR3 size: 15 residues. The CDR3 DNA sequence: TGTGCCAGCAGCCCAGGAATGTCTCTGCCCTACGAGCAGTACTTC. Translated: CASSPGMSLPYEQYF.